The 26 T cell receptor beta chains in this list originate from one sample, sequenced in a study of T cells in localized non-small cell lung cancer. Sequencing was performed with immunoSEQ multiplex PCR; in TCRdb, only in-frame clones are kept and a portion is missing. The table lists roughly 34,000 clones, about four fifths of them singletons. This sample comprised peripheral blood, obtained before any cancer treatment. The receptors stem from a male donor older than 55 with stage II squamous cell lung carcinoma.

The chain links TRBV2 to TRBJ2-1; D is possibly TRBD1 (5 bases). The germline V gene encodes CDR1 SNHLY and CDR2 FYNNEI. This CDR3 contains 15 residues. The V and J ends lost 4 bases and 3 bases respectively, with 13 bases between them. CDR3 sequence: CASSVGRVSYNEQFF. The CDR3 bases are TGTGCCAGCAGTGTTGGCAGGGTGAGCTACAATGAGCAGTTCTTC.

This clone was detected only once. The chain recombines TRBV28 with TRBJ1-2; the match to TRBD1 covers 7 bases. The ends lost 4 bases at V and 2 bases at J; junction bases unmatched: 7. The CDR3 has 15 residues. Germline CDR1 reads MDHEN; CDR2 reads SYDVKM. The CDR3 DNA reads as TGTGCCAGCAGTTCGCAGGGGGTGGCCAACTATGGCTACACCTTC. It codes for CASSSQGVANYGYTF.

J is TRBJ2-3 and V is TRBV19, with 11 bases aligning to TRBD2. CDR3 length equals 18 residues. The junction had 7 bases not matched to a gene; V was cut back by 2 bases and J by 0 bases. The germline V gene has CDR1 LNHDA and CDR2 SQIVND (reference sequence). The CDR3 loop reads CASSIIAGGPLSTDTQYF. CDR3 sequence (DNA): TGTGCCAGTAGTATAATAGCGGGAGGGCCCCTTAGCACAGATACGCAGTATTTT.

The V call is TRBV18, the J call TRBJ2-7, with D unclear. Germline CDR1 KGHSH, CDR2 LQKENI. V was clipped by 3 bases and J by 3 bases, with 9 bases between them. This CDR3 is 13 amino acids long. CDR3 sequence: CASSPTDGYEQYF. The CDR3 DNA is TGTGCCAGCTCACCCACGGACGGCTACGAGCAGTACTTC.

The J gene is TRBJ1-1, the V gene TRBV18, with 8 bases matching TRBD1. The CDR3 length is 15 residues. After removal of 0 bases from V and 6 bases from J, the junction contained 6 bases not matched to a gene. Germline V gene sequence: CDR1 KGHSH, CDR2 LQKENI. For the CDR3, the DNA is TGTGCCAGCTCACCACCGACAGGGGCGGATCCTGAAGCTTTCTTT. It is translated as CASSPPTGADPEAFF.

In its sample, this clone was seen a few times. The genes are TRBV18 and TRBJ2-5; 8 nucleotides agree with TRBD1. The CDR3 is 13 residues long. V was pared by 7 bases and J by 3 bases, with 4 bases of the junction left unmatched. The germline gives CDR1 KGHSH, CDR2 LQKENI. The CDR3 DNA sequence: TGTGCCAGCTTCTTGGGACAGGAAGAGACCCAGTACTTC. Protein product: CASFLGQEETQYF.

The J gene is TRBJ1-2, the V gene TRBV27; D is ambiguous. The CDR3 covers 13 residues. CDR1 MNHEY and CDR2 SMNVEV come from the germline V gene (reference sequence). Trimming shortened V by 0 bases and J by 4 bases, and 6 bases separated the two germline ends. CDR3 residues: CASSLSGSYGYTF. CDR3 sequence (DNA): TGTGCCAGCAGTTTATCCGGATCCTATGGCTACACCTTC.

This clone has just one count. The chain combines TRBV25-1 with TRBJ2-7; D is possibly TRBD1 (6 bases). Germline V gene sequence: CDR1 MGHDK, CDR2 SYGVNS. Trimming shortened V by 6 bases and J by 2 bases, and 14 bases separated the two germline ends. The length of the CDR3 is 14 residues. The CDR3 region has the DNA TGTGCCAGCAGGGGGGCAGGGAAGGCCTACGAGCAGTACTTC. Protein product: CASRGAGKAYEQYF.

This clone was seen only once. The J gene is TRBJ2-2, the V gene TRBV19; D assignment may be TRBD1 or TRBD2 (5 bases each). The CDR3 runs to 15 residues. CDR1 is LNHDA and CDR2 is SQIVND in the germline V gene (reference sequence). Trimming cost V 5 bases and J 4 bases, with 14 bases left between them. The DNA of the CDR3 is TGTGCCAGTAGTGAGGGCAGGGTGGGCACCGGGGAGCTGTTTTTT. It is translated as CASSEGRVGTGELFF. Looking up the rest from reference TRBV19 and TRBJ2-2 gives the full variable domain: DGGITQSPKYLFRKEGQNVTLSCEQNLNHDAMYWYRQDPGQGLRLIYYSQIVNDFQKGDIAEGYSVSREKKESFPLTVTSAQKNPTAFYLCASSEGRVGTGELFFGEGSRLTVL.

This clone was found a few times. This chain joins TRBV29-1 and TRBJ1-2; D possibly corresponds to TRBD1 (5 bases). CDR1 and CDR2 (germline): SQVTM, ANQGSEA. The CDR3 runs 11 residues. The germline V and J ends were trimmed by 5 bases and 4 bases, with 8 bases remaining between them. DNA for the CDR3: TGCAGCGTTCGACAGTCCTATGGCTACACCTTC. Protein: CSVRQSYGYTF.

The gene calls are TRBV28 and TRBJ1-6; TRBD1 aligns across 11 bases. Trimming took 7 bases from V and 9 from J; bases not matched to a gene: 20. The CDR3 totals 19 residues. Germline assignment: CDR1 MDHEN and CDR2 SYDVKM. CDR3: CASNLLISGTGGTASPLHF. In DNA form, the CDR3 reads TGTGCCAGCAACCTACTTATATCCGGGACAGGGGGTACGGCTTCACCCCTCCACTTT.

The table lists this clone with a count of one. The chain carries TRBV18 and TRBJ1-5, with D maybe TRBD1 (5 bases). The germline V gene has CDR1 KGHSH and CDR2 LQKENI. Deletions cut 3 bases from V and 4 bases from J, with 10 bases between. This CDR3 comprises 14 residues. The DNA for the CDR3 is TGTGCCAGCTCACCTGGCGGGACTAATCAGCCCCAGCATTTT. It encodes CASSPGGTNQPQHF.

V usage is TRBV11-3 and J usage is TRBJ2-1; D is possibly TRBD1 (5 bases). CDR3 length equals 15 residues. From germline, CDR1 is SGHNT and CDR2 YENEEA. V was clipped by 1 base and J by 1 base, with 8 bases between them. CDR3 sequence: CASSLGQQSYNEQFF. The CDR3 DNA sequence: TGTGCCAGCAGCTTAGGACAGCAATCCTACAATGAGCAGTTCTTC.

This clone is medium-sized. The chain combines TRBV7-2 with TRBJ2-3, with D perhaps being TRBD1 or TRBD2 (5 bases each). This CDR3 is 14 amino acids long. Trimming left V 1 base short and J 5 bases short, with 10 bases between. The germline V gene encodes CDR1 SGHTA and CDR2 FQGNSA. CDR3 amino acids: CASSLGGAVDTQYF. CDR3 in DNA: TGTGCCAGCAGCTTAGGAGGGGCGGTAGATACGCAGTATTTT.

The chain couples TRBV7-6 to TRBJ2-7; TRBD1 might be the D (6 bases). The CDR3 extends over 14 amino acids. CDR1 SGHVS and CDR2 FNYEAQ come from the germline V gene. V lost 1 base, J lost 2 bases, and 9 bases lay in between. In DNA form, the CDR3 reads TGTGCCAGCAGCTTAGAACAGGGTCCCTACGAGCAGTACTTC. Translating gives CASSLEQGPYEQYF.

V usage is TRBV7-2 and J usage is TRBJ2-1, with TRBD2 matching over 7 bases. Germline loops: CDR1 SGHTA, CDR2 FQGNSA. J was trimmed by 6 bases and V by 4 bases; bases with no gene match: 9. The CDR3 runs 15 residues. The CDR3 loop is CASSSAGRVPNEQFF. In DNA, the CDR3 is TGTGCCAGCAGCTCAGCGGGACGGGTCCCCAATGAGCAGTTCTTC.

For the CDR3, the DNA is TGTGCCAGTGGGCGGGCACCTAGCACAGATACGCAGTATTTT. The encoded protein is CASGRAPSTDTQYF. The chain joins TRBV11-3 to TRBJ2-3, with D possibly being TRBD2 (5 bases). The CDR3 runs 14 residues. Trimming took off 9 bases at V and 0 bases at J, with 13 bases between the two ends. The germline gives CDR1 SGHNT, CDR2 YENEEA.

For this clone: A far larger clone is only one base removed, so a read error is likely. This CDR3 is also generated by other DNA sequences in the sample. The chain joins TRBV7-4 to TRBJ2-3, with D perhaps TRBD2 (6 bases). The length of the CDR3 is 14 residues. Germline V gene sequence: CDR1 SGHVT, CDR2 SQSDAQ. The CDR3 reads CASSLGGAVDTQYF. CDR3 bases: TGTGCCAGCAGTTTAGGAGGGGCGGTAGATACGCAGTATTTT.

V and J are TRBV5-4 and TRBJ2-1, with TRBD2 matching 8 bases. The CDR3 runs 20 residues. CDR1 is SGHNT, CDR2 YYREEE, per germline (reference sequence). With 4 bases clipped from V and 1 base from J, the junction kept 19 bases outside the gene matches. The CDR3 DNA reads TGTGCCAGCAGCATTCCTAGCGGGCCCTCCACAAGGGGGTCCTACAATGAGCAGTTCTTC. Its translation is CASSIPSGPSTRGSYNEQFF. The complete variable domain, with remaining parts taken from reference TRBV5-4 and TRBJ2-1, reads ETGVTQSPTHLIKTRGQQVTLRCSSQSGHNTVSWYQQALGQGPQFIFQYYREEENGRGNFPPRFSGLQFPNYSSELNVNALELDDSALYLCASSIPSGPSTRGSYNEQFFGPGTRLTVL.

This sequence joins TRBV11-3 and TRBJ2-7; no firm D call. V lost 4 bases to trimming and J lost 1 base, with 11 bases between them. The CDR3 contains 14 residues. CDR1 and CDR2 (germline): SGHNT, YENEEA. CDR3 sequence (DNA): TGTGCCAGCAGCTATACGGACGGTTCCTACGAGCAGTACTTC. Its translation: CASSYTDGSYEQYF.

Only one count was recorded for this clone. Written as DNA, the CDR3 is TGTGCCAGCAGCCTAGAGGGGGAGAACACTGAAGCTTTCTTT. This sequence encodes CASSLEGENTEAFF. V is TRBV5-6 and J is TRBJ1-1; tentative D call: TRBD1 (6 bases). Germline-derived CDR1 and CDR2 are SGHDT and YYEEEE. The CDR3 loop spans 14 amino acids. Trimming pared 4 bases from V and 1 base from J, leaving 11 bases between.

V is TRBV5-1 and J is TRBJ2-5, with no clear D. The CDR3 is made up of 14 amino acids. V was trimmed by 4 bases and J by 3 bases, leaving 13 bases between them. Germline CDR1 SGHRS, CDR2 YFSETQ. The DNA of the CDR3 is TGCGCCAGCAGCCCCTGGACGGGTGAAGAGACCCAGTACTTC. Its protein product is CASSPWTGEETQYF.

In the case of this clone: Other DNA sequences from this sample encode an identical CDR3 as well. The chain has TRBV9 and TRBJ1-1; D is unresolved. The CDR3 consists of 13 residues. The germline V gene encodes CDR1 SGDLS and CDR2 YYNGEE. The V end lost 1 base, the J end lost 1 base, and 5 bases lay between the germline ends. The CDR3 DNA is TGTGCCAGCAGCGTAAGCCCGAACACTGAAGCTTTCTTT. Protein sequence: CASSVSPNTEAFF.

The CDR3 DNA is TGTGCCAGCTCACCAGGGTCAGCGGGGAGCACAGATACGCAGTATTTT. It specifies CASSPGSAGSTDTQYF. The V call is TRBV18, the J call TRBJ2-3, with 7 bases fitting TRBD2. The ends lost 2 bases at V and 0 bases at J; junction bases unmatched: 5. CDR1 KGHSH and CDR2 LQKENI come from the germline V gene. There are 16 residues in the CDR3.

This clone was recorded a few times. The rearrangement uses TRBV5-1 and TRBJ2-2, with 8 positions matching TRBD2. Germline V gives CDR1 SGHRS, CDR2 YFSETQ. The CDR3 extends over 15 amino acids. V lost 4 bases, J lost 7 bases, and 9 bases stayed unmatched. The CDR3 DNA reads as TGCGCCAGCAGCGGAACTAGCGGCCAAGGCGGGGAGCTGTTTTTT. The encoded protein is CASSGTSGQGGELFF.

The V call is TRBV5-1, the J call TRBJ2-5, with D tentatively TRBD1 (6 bases). This CDR3 spans 15 amino acids. Germline V gives CDR1 SGHRS, CDR2 YFSETQ. V was shortened by 6 bases and J by 5 bases, with 20 bases between the two germline ends. This chain's CDR3 is CASTPDSSRGETQYF. CDR3 in DNA: TGCGCCAGCACCCCGGACAGCTCAAGAGGGGAGACCCAGTACTTC.